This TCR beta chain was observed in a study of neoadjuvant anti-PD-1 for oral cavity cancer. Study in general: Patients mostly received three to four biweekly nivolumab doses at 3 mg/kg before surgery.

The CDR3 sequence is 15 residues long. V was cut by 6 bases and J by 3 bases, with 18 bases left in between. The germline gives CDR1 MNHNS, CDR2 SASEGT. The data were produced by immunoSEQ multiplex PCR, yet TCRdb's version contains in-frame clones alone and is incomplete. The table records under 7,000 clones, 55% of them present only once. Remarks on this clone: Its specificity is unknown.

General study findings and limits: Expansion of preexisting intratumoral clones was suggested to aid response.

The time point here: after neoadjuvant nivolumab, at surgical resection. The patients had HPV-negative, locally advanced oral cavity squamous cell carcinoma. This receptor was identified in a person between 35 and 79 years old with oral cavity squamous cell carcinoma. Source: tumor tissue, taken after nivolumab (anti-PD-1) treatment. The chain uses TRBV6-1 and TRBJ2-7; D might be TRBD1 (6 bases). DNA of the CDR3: TGTGCCAGCAGGGGTCCCAGGGGTGAACGCTACGAGCAGTACTTC. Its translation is CASRGPRGERYEQYF.